This T cell receptor (beta chain) was sequenced for a study of blood T cell repertoires in COVID-19. At the level of the study: T cells, B-cell-depleted T cells, or PBMCs supplied cDNA or gDNA.

Assay: immunoSEQ multiplex PCR; the TCRdb copy retains only in-frame clones and omits some. The data hold 140,000 to 150,000 clones, with roughly 86% observed a single time. V shed 6 bases, J shed 4 bases, and the junction held 7 bases outside the gene matches. CDR1 MNHEY and CDR2 SVGAGI come from the germline V gene. The CDR3 is 14 amino acids. The chain couples TRBV6-5 to TRBJ2-5; TRBD1 agrees at 8 bases. The sample consisted of peripheral blood. The origin of this receptor is a woman in her forties or fifties with acute or convalescent COVID-19. CDR3 DNA sequence: TGTGCCAGCAGAAGAGACAGGGGATCAGAGACCCAGTACTTC. Protein sequence: CASRRDRGSETQYF.